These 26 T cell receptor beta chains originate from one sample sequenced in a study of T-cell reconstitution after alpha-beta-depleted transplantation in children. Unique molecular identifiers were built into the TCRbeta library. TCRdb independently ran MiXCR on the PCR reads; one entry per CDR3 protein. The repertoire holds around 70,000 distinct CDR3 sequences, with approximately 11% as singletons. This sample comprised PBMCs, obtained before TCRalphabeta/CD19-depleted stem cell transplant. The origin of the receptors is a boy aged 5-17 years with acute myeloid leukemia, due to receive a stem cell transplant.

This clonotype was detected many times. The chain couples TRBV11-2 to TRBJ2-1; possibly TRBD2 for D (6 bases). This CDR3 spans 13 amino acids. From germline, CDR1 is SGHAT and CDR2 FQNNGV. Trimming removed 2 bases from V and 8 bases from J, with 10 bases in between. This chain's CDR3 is CASSLWGGDEQFF. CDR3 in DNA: TGTGCCAGCAGCTTATGGGGAGGCGATGAGCAGTTCTTC. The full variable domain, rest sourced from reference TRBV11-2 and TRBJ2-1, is EAGVAQSPRYKIIEKRQSVAFWCNPISGHATLYWYQQILGQGPKLLIQFQNNGVVDDSQLPKDRFSAERLKGVDSTLKIQPAKLEDSAVYLCASSLWGGDEQFFGPGTRLTVL.

The CDR3 is CASSVAPPSNEQFF. CDR3 DNA: TGTGCCAGCAGCGTAGCTCCTCCCTCCAATGAGCAGTTCTTC. This rearrangement joins TRBV9 to TRBJ2-1, with D unclear. Looked up from germline, CDR1 is SGDLS and CDR2 is YYNGEE. V was clipped by 0 bases and J by 6 bases, with 10 bases between them. The CDR3 covers 14 residues.

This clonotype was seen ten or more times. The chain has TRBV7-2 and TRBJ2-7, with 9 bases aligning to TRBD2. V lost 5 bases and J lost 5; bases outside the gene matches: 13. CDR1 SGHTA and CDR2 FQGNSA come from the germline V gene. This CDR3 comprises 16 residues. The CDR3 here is CASSAPLAGIYHEQYF. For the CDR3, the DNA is TGTGCCAGCAGCGCCCCTCTAGCGGGAATATACCACGAGCAGTACTTC.

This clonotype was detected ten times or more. CDR3 in amino acids: CASSLALWAGTEQYF. The CDR3, as DNA: TGTGCCAGCAGCTTAGCGCTATGGGCAGGGACCGAGCAGTACTTC. The chain recombines TRBV7-2 with TRBJ2-7; either TRBD1 or TRBD2 may fit D (5 bases each). Germline lookup yields CDR1 SGHTA and CDR2 FQGNSA. The CDR3 is made up of 15 amino acids. V lost 0 bases and J 6 bases, leaving 15 bases between the germline ends.

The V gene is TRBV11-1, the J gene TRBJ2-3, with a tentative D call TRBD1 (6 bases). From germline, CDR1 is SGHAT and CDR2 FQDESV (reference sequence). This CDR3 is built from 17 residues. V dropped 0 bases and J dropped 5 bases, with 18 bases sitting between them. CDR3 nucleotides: TGTGCCAGCAGCTTAGCCGGGTGGGGACAACCCGAAGATACGCAGTATTTT. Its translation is CASSLAGWGQPEDTQYF.

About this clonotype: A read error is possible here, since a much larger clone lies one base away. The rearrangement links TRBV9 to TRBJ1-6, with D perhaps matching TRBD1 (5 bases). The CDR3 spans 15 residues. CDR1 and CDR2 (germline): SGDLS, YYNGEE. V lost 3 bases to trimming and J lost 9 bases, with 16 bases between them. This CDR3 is CASSEGTDPSSPLHF. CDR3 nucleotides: TGTGCCAGCAGCGAGGGGACGGATCCAAGTTCACCCCTCCACTTT. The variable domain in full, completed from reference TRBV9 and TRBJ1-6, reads DSGVTQTPKHLITATGQRVTLRCSPRSGDLSVYWYQQSLDQGLQFLIQYYNGEERAKGNILERFSAQQFPDLHSELNLSSLELGDSALYFCASSEGTDPSSPLHFGNGTRLTVT.

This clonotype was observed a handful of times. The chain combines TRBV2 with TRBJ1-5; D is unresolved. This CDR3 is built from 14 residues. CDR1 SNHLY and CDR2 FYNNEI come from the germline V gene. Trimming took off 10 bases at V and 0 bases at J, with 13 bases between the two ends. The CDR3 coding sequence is TGTGCCACGTCAATCGGGCTTAGCAATCAGCCCCAGCATTTT. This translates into CATSIGLSNQPQHF.

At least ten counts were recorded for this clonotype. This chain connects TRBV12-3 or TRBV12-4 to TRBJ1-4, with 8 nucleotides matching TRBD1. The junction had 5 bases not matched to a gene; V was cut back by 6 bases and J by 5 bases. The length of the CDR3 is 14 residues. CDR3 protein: CASRGGQENEKLFF. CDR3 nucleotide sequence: TGTGCCAGCAGGGGGGGACAGGAAAATGAAAAACTGTTTTTT.

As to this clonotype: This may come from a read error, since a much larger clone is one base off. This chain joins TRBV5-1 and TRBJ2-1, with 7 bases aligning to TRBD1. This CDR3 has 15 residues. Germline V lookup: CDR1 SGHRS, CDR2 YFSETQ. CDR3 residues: CASSLSQGIYNAQFF. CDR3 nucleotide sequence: TGCGCCAGCAGCTTGTCACAGGGGATCTACAATGCGCAGTTCTTC.

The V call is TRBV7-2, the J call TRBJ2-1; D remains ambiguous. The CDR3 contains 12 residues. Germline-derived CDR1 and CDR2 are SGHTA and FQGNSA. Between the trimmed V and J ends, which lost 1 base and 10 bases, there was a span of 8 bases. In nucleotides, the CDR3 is TGTGCCAGCAGCTTAGGGCTCAGGGAGCAGTTCTTC. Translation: CASSLGLREQFF.

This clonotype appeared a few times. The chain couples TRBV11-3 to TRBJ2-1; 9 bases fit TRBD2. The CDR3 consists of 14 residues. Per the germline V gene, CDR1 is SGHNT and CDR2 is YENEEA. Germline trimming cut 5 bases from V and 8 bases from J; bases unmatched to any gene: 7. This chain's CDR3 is CASSAGTSLHEQFF. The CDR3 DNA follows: TGTGCCAGCAGCGCCGGGACTAGCCTACATGAGCAGTTCTTC.

The CDR3 DNA sequence: TGTGCCAGCAGCTCACGACCGCCCGAAAGAGAGACCCAGTACTTC. Translating gives CASSSRPPERETQYF. The chain recombines TRBV11-2 with TRBJ2-5; D remains unclear. V was pared by 4 bases and J by 4 bases, with 16 bases between. The CDR3 totals 15 residues. CDR1 SGHAT and CDR2 FQNNGV come from the germline V gene.

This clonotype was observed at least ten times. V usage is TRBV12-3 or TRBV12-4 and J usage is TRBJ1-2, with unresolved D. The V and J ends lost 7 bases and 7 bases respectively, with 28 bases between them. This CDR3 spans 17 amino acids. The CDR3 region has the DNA TGTGCCAGCACTTCAGCCTCCGGTCCAGATTATCTTAGTGGCTACACCTTC. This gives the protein CASTSASGPDYLSGYTF.

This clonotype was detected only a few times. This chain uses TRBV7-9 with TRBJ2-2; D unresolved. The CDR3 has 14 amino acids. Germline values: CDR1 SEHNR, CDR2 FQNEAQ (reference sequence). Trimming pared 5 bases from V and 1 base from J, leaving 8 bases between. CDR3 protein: CASSPNLNTGELFF. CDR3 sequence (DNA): TGTGCCAGCAGCCCTAATCTGAACACCGGGGAGCTGTTTTTT.

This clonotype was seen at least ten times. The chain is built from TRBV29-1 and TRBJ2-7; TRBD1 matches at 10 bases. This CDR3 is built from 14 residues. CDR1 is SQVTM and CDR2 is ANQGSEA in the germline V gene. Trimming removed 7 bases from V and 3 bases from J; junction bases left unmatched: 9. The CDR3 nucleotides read TGCAGCGGCTTAGGGGGGACAGGGGTCTACGAGCAGTACTTC. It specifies CSGLGGTGVYEQYF.

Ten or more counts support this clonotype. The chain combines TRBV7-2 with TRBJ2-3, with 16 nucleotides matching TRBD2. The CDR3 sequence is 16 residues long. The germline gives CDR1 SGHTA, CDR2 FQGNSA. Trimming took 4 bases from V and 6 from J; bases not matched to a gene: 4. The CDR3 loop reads CASSSGLAGGADTQYF. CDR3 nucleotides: TGTGCCAGCAGCTCGGGACTAGCGGGAGGGGCTGATACGCAGTATTTT.

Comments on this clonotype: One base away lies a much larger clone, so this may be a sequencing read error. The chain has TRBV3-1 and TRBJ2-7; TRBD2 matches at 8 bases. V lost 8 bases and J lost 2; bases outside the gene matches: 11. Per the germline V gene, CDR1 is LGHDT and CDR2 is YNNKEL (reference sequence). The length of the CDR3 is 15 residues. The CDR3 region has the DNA TGTGCCAGCTGCTCCAGCGGGAGAGGGCCCTACGAGCAGTACTTC. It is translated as CASCSSGRGPYEQYF.

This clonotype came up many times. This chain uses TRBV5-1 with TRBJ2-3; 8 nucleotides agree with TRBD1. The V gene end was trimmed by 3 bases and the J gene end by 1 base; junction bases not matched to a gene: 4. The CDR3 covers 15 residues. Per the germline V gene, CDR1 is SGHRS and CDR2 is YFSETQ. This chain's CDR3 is CASSYRTGRTDTQYF. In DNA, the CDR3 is TGCGCCAGCAGCTACAGGACAGGGCGCACAGATACGCAGTATTTT.

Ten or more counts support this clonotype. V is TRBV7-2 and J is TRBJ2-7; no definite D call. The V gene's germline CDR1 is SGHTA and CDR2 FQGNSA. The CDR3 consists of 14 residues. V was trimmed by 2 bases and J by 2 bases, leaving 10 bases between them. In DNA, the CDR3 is TGTGCCAGCAGCTTAACGGGTTTGACCTACGAGCAGTACTTC. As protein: CASSLTGLTYEQYF. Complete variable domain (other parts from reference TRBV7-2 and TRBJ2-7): GAGVSQSPSNKVTEKGKDVELRCDPISGHTALYWYRQSLGQGLEFLIYFQGNSAPDKSGLPSDRFSAERTGGSVSTLTIQRTQQEDSAVYLCASSLTGLTYEQYFGPGTRLTVT.

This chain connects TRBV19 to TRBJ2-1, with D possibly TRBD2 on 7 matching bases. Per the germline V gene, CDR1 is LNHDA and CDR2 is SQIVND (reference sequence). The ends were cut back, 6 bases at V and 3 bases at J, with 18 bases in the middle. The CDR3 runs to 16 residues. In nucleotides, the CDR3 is TGTGCCAGTAGATATTTTGGGGGGGCCAGCTACAATGAGCAGTTCTTC. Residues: CASRYFGGASYNEQFF.

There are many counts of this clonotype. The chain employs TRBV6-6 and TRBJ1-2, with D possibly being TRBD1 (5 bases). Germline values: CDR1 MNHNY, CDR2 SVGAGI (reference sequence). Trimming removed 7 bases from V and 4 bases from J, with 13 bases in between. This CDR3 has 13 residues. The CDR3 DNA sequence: TGTGCCAGCACTTTGGGGGTGCTCTATGGCTACACCTTC. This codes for CASTLGVLYGYTF.

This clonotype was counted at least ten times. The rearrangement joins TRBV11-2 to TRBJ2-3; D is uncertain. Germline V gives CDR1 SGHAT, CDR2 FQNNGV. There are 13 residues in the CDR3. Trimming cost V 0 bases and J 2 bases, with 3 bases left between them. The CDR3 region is CASSLDYTDTQYF. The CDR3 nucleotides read TGTGCCAGCAGCTTAGACTACACAGATACGCAGTATTTT.

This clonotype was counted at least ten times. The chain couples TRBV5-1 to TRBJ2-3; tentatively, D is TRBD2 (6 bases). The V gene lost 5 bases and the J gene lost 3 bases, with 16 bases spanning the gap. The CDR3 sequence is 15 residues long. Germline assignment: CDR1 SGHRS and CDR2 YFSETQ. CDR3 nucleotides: TGCGCCAGCAGTCCAGACGGCGGGGAGACAGATACGCAGTATTTT. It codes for CASSPDGGETDTQYF.

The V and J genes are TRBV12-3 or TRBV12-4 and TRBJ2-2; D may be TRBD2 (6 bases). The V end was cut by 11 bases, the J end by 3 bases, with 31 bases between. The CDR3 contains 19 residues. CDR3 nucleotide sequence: TGTGCCCTCAGTTTAGCGGCCCTCCTTGGGAGAGGGGACACCGGGGAGCTGTTTTTT. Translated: CALSLAALLGRGDTGELFF.

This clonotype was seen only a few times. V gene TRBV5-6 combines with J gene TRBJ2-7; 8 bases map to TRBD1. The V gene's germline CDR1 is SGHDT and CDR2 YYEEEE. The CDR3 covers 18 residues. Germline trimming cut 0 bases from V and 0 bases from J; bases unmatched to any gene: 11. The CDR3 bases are TGTGCCAGCAGCTTGGAAGGACAGGGTTTTCCTACCTCCTACGAGCAGTACTTC. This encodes CASSLEGQGFPTSYEQYF.

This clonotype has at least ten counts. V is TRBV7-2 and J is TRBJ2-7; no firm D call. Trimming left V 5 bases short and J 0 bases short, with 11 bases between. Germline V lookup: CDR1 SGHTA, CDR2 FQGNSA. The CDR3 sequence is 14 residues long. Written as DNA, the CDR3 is TGTGCCAGCAGCCCCGAGGCTCTCTCCTACGAGCAGTACTTC. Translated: CASSPEALSYEQYF.